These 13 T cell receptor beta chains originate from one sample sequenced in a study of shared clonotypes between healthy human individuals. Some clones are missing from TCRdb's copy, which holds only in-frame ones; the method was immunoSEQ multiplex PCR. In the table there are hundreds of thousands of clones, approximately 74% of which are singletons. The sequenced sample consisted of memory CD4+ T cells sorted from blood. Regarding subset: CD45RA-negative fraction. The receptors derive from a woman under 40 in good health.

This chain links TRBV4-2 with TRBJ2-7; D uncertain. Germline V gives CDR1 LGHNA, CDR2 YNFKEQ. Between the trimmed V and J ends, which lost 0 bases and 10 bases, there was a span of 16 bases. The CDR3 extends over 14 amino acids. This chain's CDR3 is CASSQDLGSQIQYF. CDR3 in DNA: TGTGCCAGCAGCCAAGATCTTGGCAGCCAAATACAGTACTTC.

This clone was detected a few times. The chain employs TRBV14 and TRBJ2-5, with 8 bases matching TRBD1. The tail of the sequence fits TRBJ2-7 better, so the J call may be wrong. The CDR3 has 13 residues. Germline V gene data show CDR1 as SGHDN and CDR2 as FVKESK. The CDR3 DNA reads TGTGCCAGCAGACTACAGGGGGCCTACGAGCAGTACTTC. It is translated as CASRLQGAYEQYF.

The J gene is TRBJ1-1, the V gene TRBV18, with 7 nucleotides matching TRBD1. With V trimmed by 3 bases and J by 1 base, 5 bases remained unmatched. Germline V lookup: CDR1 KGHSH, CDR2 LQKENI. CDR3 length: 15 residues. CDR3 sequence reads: CASSPVTGWNTEAFF. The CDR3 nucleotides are TGTGCCAGCTCACCTGTGACAGGGTGGAACACTGAAGCTTTCTTT.

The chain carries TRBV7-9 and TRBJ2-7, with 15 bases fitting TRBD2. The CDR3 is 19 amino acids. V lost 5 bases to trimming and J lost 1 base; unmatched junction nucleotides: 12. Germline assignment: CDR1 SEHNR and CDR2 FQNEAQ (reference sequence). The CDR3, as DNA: TGTGCCAGCAGCCCAACCGGGACTAGCGGGAGGTCCGTTTCCTACGAGCAGTACTTC. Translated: CASSPTGTSGRSVSYEQYF.

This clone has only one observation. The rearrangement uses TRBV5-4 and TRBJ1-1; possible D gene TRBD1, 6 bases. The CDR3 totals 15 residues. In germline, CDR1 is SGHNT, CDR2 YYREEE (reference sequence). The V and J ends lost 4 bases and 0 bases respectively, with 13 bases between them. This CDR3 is CASSLDDRLNTEAFF. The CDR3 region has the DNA TGTGCCAGCAGCCTCGACGACAGGTTGAACACTGAAGCTTTCTTT.

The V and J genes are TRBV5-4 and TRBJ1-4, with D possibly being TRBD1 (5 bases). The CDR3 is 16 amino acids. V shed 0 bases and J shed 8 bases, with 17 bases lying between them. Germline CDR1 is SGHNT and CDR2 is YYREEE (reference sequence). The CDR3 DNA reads TGTGCCAGCAGCTTGGCCCTAGGTGCAGGACAAGAAAAACTGTTTTTT. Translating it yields CASSLALGAGQEKLFF.

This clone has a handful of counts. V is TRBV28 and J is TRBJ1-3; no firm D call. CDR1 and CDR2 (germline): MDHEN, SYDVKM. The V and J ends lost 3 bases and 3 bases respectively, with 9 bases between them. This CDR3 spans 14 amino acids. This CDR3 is CASSFSSVGNTIYF. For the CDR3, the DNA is TGTGCCAGCAGTTTTAGCTCAGTTGGAAACACCATATATTTT. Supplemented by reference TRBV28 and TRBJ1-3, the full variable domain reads DVKVTQSSRYLVKRTGEKVFLECVQDMDHENMFWYRQDPGLGLRLIYFSYDVKMKEKGDIPEGYSVSREKKERFSLILESASTNQTSMYLCASSFSSVGNTIYFGEGSWLTVV.

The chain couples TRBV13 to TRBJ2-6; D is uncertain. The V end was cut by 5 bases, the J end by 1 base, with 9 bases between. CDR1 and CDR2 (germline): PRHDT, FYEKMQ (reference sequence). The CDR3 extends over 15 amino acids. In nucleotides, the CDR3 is TGTGCCAGCAGCCTCAAAGTGTCTGGGGCCAACGTCCTGACTTTC. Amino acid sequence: CASSLKVSGANVLTF.

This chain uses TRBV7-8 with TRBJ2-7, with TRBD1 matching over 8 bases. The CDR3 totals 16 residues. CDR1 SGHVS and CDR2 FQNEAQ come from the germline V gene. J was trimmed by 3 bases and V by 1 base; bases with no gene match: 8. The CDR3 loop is CASSLGGLTGVYEQYF. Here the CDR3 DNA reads TGTGCCAGCAGCTTAGGAGGTCTGACAGGGGTCTACGAGCAGTACTTC.

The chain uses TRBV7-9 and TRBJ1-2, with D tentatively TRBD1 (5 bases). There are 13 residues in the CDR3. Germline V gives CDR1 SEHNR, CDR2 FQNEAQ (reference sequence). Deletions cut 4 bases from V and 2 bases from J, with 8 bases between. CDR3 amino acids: CASSSGLNYGYTF. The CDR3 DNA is TGTGCCAGCAGCTCGGGACTGAACTATGGCTACACCTTC.

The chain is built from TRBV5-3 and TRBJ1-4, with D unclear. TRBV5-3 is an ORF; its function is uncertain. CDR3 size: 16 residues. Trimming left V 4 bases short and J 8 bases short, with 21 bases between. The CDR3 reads CARSTSRPGKCEKLFF. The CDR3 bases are TGTGCCAGAAGCACCTCAAGACCGGGTAAGTGCGAAAAACTGTTTTTT.

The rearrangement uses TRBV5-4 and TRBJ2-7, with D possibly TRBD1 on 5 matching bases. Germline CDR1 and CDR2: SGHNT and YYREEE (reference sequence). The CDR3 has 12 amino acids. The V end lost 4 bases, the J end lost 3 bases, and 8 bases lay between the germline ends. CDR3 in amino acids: CASSGTGYEQYF. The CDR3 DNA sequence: TGTGCCAGCAGCGGTACAGGCTACGAGCAGTACTTC. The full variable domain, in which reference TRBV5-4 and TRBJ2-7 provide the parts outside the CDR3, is ETGVTQSPTHLIKTRGQQVTLRCSSQSGHNTVSWYQQALGQGPQFIFQYYREEENGRGNFPPRFSGLQFPNYSSELNVNALELDDSALYLCASSGTGYEQYFGPGTRLTVT.

CDR3 coding DNA: TGTGCAAGTCGCCCCGTGCGGGGACACGAGCAGTACTTC. It codes for CASRPVRGHEQYF. The V and J genes are TRBV12-2 and TRBJ2-7; TRBD2 was called by the table and not checked on the DNA. TRBV12-2 constitutes a pseudogene. The CDR3 has 13 residues.